These T cell receptor beta chains were read from a single sample in a study of radiation and T cells in renal cell carcinoma. TCRdb keeps only in-frame clones here, not all; method: immunoSEQ multiplex PCR. The table lists about 130,000 clones, 81% of them singletons, with roughly 6% in the top ten. Sample: blood, taken from a patient whose treatment included radiotherapy and nephrectomy. All receptors derive from a man aged 50-60 years with renal cell carcinoma. Both conserved end residues are part of each CDR3. Fields, in order: J gene, clone size, V gene, D gene, CDR3 length, CDR3 DNA, CDR3 protein. A D gene is named only where the DNA matches it firmly. The size field is filled for only some rows; it gives once, few, many or a size class.

>TRBJ2-7|-|TRBV18|-|11
TGTGCCAGCTCACCAGACCACGAGCAGTACTTC
CASSPDHEQYF
>TRBJ2-1|-|TRBV19|-|14
TGTGCCAGTAGTATTGGCCTGGCTAGCGATGAGCAGTTCTTC
CASSIGLASDEQFF
>TRBJ2-2|-|TRBV7-8|-|14
TGTGCCAGCAGCTTATCCAGGGGCCCCGGGGAGCTGTTTTTT
CASSLSRGPGELFF
>TRBJ1-1|-|TRBV19|-|17
TGTGCCAGTACCAACCCAACATGGGGGGCAGTGAACACTGAAGCTTTCTTT
CASTNPTWGAVNTEAFF
>TRBJ1-2|-|TRBV7-9|TRBD1|15
TGTGCCAGCAGCTTAGGGACAGGGCTGAACTATGGCTACACCTTC
CASSLGTGLNYGYTF
>TRBJ1-2|-|TRBV2|-|13
TGTGCCAGCCGCATGCCAGCAGACTATGGCTACACCTTC
CASRMPADYGYTF
>TRBJ2-3|-|TRBV10-3|TRBD1|14
TGTGCCATCCGACAGGGACCTAGCACAGATACGCAGTATTTT
CAIRQGPSTDTQYF
>TRBJ2-7|-|TRBV11-2|-|11
TGTGCCAGCAGCGACAACTACGAGCAGTACTTC
CASSDNYEQYF
>TRBJ1-1|-|TRBV4-2|TRBD1|15
TGTGCCAGCAGCCAAGAGACAGGGCATGGGACTGAAGCTTTCTTT
CASSQETGHGTEAFF
>TRBJ1-6|few|TRBV2|-|13
TGTGCCGGAACGCCTGAGCTAAATTCACCCCTCCACTTT
CAGTPELNSPLHF
>TRBJ2-7|once|TRBV2|-|16
TGTGCCAGCAGTGACCTGACGGGACTTACCCTTTACGAGCAGTACTTC
CASSDLTGLTLYEQYF
>TRBJ2-7|-|TRBV28|TRBD1|15
TGTGCCAGCTCTAAGAACAGGGGGCCCCTTAACGAGCAGTACTTC
CASSKNRGPLNEQYF
>TRBJ2-5|-|TRBV4-3|TRBD2|17
TGCGCCAGCAGCCACGTCCCTAGCGGGGGCGCAGAAGAGACCCAGTACTTC
CASSHVPSGGAEETQYF
>TRBJ1-2|once|TRBV27|-|13
TGTGCCAGCAGTACCTCTATTCGGGGTGGCTACACCTTC
CASSTSIRGGYTF
>TRBJ2-2|-|TRBV5-1|-|14
TGCGCCAGCAGCTTGGTAGGGACCTACGGGGAGCTGTTTTTT
CASSLVGTYGELFF
>TRBJ2-3|-|TRBV7-2|-|15
TGTGCCAGCAGCCCTACCGGGGCTAGCACAGATACGCAGTATTTT
CASSPTGASTDTQYF
>TRBJ2-3|-|TRBV9|TRBD2|19
TGTGCCAGCAGCAAGACGACTAGCGGGGGGAGGGTGCGCACAGATACGCAGTATTTT
CASSKTTSGGRVRTDTQYF
>TRBJ2-1|-|TRBV5-1|TRBD2|14
TGCGCCAGCAGCTTGGGTCGGGAGGGCGCTGAGCAGTTCTTC
CASSLGREGAEQFF